This is a list of T cell receptor beta chains from one sample in a study of Ad26.COV2.S vaccination and SARS-CoV-2 variants. Profiled with immunoSEQ multiplex PCR; TCRdb holds only in-frame clones, not every one. The table records approximately 300,000 clones, about 86% of them present only once. Sequencing used peripheral blood, obtained in a trial of Ad26.COV2.S vaccine versus placebo. The receptors were sampled from a person aged 18-60 years who received the Ad26.COV2.S COVID-19 vaccine or a placebo. Both conserved end residues are part of each CDR3. The order of the fields is V gene, D gene, clone size, J gene, CDR3 protein, CDR3 DNA. D genes are given only for firm matches. Only some rows state a clone size, as once, few, many or a class for expanded clones.

v_gene: TRBV6-1
d_gene: -
abundance: -
j_gene: TRBJ1-5
CDR3aa: CASSETVNSNQPQHF
CDR3nt: TGTGCCAGCAGTGAAACTGTTAATAGCAATCAGCCCCAGCATTTT

v_gene: TRBV7-2
d_gene: TRBD1
abundance: -
j_gene: TRBJ1-1
CDR3aa: CASSPDRALNTEAFF
CDR3nt: TGTGCCAGCAGCCCTGACAGGGCTTTGAACACTGAAGCTTTCTTT

v_gene: TRBV6-6
d_gene: TRBD1
abundance: -
j_gene: TRBJ2-7
CDR3aa: CASSYGTGGREQYF
CDR3nt: TGTGCCAGCAGCTATGGGACAGGGGGACGCGAGCAGTACTTC

v_gene: TRBV4-1
d_gene: -
abundance: -
j_gene: TRBJ2-1
CDR3aa: CASSQGARGEQFF
CDR3nt: TGCGCCAGCAGCCAGGGCGCCCGCGGGGAGCAGTTCTTC

v_gene: TRBV3-1/TRBV3-2
d_gene: -
abundance: -
j_gene: TRBJ1-1
CDR3aa: CASSQELPNTEAFF
CDR3nt: TGTGCCAGCAGCCAAGAGCTTCCGAACACTGAAGCTTTCTTT

v_gene: TRBV5-1
d_gene: TRBD1
abundance: -
j_gene: TRBJ2-2
CDR3aa: CASRYRTGTDGELFF
CDR3nt: TGCGCCAGCAGATATCGGACAGGGACGGACGGGGAGCTGTTTTTT

v_gene: TRBV6-6
d_gene: TRBD1
abundance: -
j_gene: TRBJ1-3
CDR3aa: CASRRGGTGGNTIYF
CDR3nt: TGTGCCAGCCGCCGAGGGGGGACAGGGGGAAACACCATATATTTT

v_gene: TRBV6-1
d_gene: -
abundance: -
j_gene: TRBJ2-5
CDR3aa: CASSEGLVGFETQYF
CDR3nt: TGTGCCAGCAGTGAGGGGTTGGTGGGTTTTGAGACCCAGTACTTC

v_gene: TRBV11-2
d_gene: -
abundance: -
j_gene: TRBJ2-1
CDR3aa: CASSPGGRAFYNEQFF
CDR3nt: TGTGCCAGCAGCCCAGGGGGGAGGGCGTTCTACAATGAGCAGTTCTTC

v_gene: TRBV27
d_gene: -
abundance: -
j_gene: TRBJ2-4
CDR3aa: CASSLRSDGLAKNIQYF
CDR3nt: TGTGCCAGCAGTTTACGTAGTGACGGGTTAGCCAAAAACATTCAGTACTTC

v_gene: TRBV11-2
d_gene: -
abundance: -
j_gene: TRBJ2-7
CDR3aa: CASSFSDEQYF
CDR3nt: TGTGCCAGCAGCTTCAGTGATGAGCAGTACTTC

v_gene: TRBV10-2
d_gene: -
abundance: few
j_gene: TRBJ1-1
CDR3aa: CASSASGTEAFF
CDR3nt: TGCGCCAGCAGTGCTAGCGGCACTGAAGCTTTCTTT

v_gene: TRBV27
d_gene: TRBD1
abundance: -
j_gene: TRBJ2-7
CDR3aa: CASSYIFTGGMYEQYF
CDR3nt: TGTGCCAGCAGTTATATATTCACAGGGGGCATGTACGAGCAGTACTTC

v_gene: TRBV18
d_gene: TRBD1
abundance: -
j_gene: TRBJ1-2
CDR3aa: CASSPFGTGDGYTF
CDR3nt: TGTGCCAGCTCACCTTTCGGGACAGGGGATGGCTACACCTTC

v_gene: TRBV18
d_gene: TRBD2
abundance: -
j_gene: TRBJ2-3
CDR3aa: CASSPGAGGADTQYF
CDR3nt: TGTGCCAGCTCACCTGGGGCGGGGGGCGCAGATACGCAGTATTTT

v_gene: TRBV30
d_gene: TRBD1
abundance: -
j_gene: TRBJ1-2
CDR3aa: CAWSGQGRNYGYTF
CDR3nt: TGTGCCTGGTCAGGACAGGGTAGAAACTATGGCTACACCTTC

v_gene: TRBV19
d_gene: -
abundance: few
j_gene: TRBJ1-1
CDR3aa: CASSIRRGGAFF
CDR3nt: TGTGCCAGTAGTATTCGGCGGGGCGGCGCTTTCTTT

v_gene: TRBV12-3/TRBV12-4
d_gene: -
abundance: -
j_gene: TRBJ1-4
CDR3aa: CASKTTNEKLFF
CDR3nt: TGTGCCAGCAAGACAACTAATGAAAAACTGTTTTTT

v_gene: TRBV6-5
d_gene: TRBD2
abundance: -
j_gene: TRBJ2-2
CDR3aa: CAGRTSVVDGELFF
CDR3nt: TGTGCCGGTCGGACTAGCGTCGTCGACGGGGAGCTGTTTTTT

v_gene: TRBV20-1
d_gene: -
abundance: -
j_gene: TRBJ1-4
CDR3aa: CSASSRGSEKLFF
CDR3nt: TGCAGTGCTAGTAGCAGGGGCAGTGAAAAACTGTTTTTT

v_gene: TRBV10-3
d_gene: -
abundance: -
j_gene: TRBJ1-1
CDR3aa: CAIRETELLMNTEAFF
CDR3nt: TGTGCCATCAGGGAGACAGAGCTCCTGATGAACACTGAAGCTTTCTTT

v_gene: TRBV18
d_gene: -
abundance: -
j_gene: TRBJ1-4
CDR3aa: CASSPTGSEKLFF
CDR3nt: TGTGCCAGCTCACCAACAGGGAGTGAAAAACTGTTTTTT

v_gene: TRBV5-1
d_gene: -
abundance: -
j_gene: TRBJ2-7
CDR3aa: CASSLVPGTPTYEQYF
CDR3nt: TGCGCCAGCAGCTTGGTCCCCGGGACACCAACCTACGAGCAGTACTTC

v_gene: TRBV2
d_gene: -
abundance: -
j_gene: TRBJ1-2
CDR3aa: CASNRGSRGYTF
CDR3nt: TGTGCCAGCAATAGGGGGAGCAGGGGCTACACCTTC

v_gene: TRBV7-2
d_gene: -
abundance: -
j_gene: TRBJ2-3
CDR3aa: CASSTKGGGSTDTQYF
CDR3nt: TGTGCCAGCAGCACCAAAGGGGGGGGAAGCACAGATACGCAGTATTTT

v_gene: TRBV7-2
d_gene: TRBD1
abundance: once
j_gene: TRBJ1-1
CDR3aa: CASSPRTGGTEAFF
CDR3nt: TGTGCCAGCAGCCCAAGAACAGGGGGCACTGAAGCTTTCTTT

v_gene: TRBV19
d_gene: TRBD2
abundance: -
j_gene: TRBJ2-1
CDR3aa: CASSGGIGLAGYEQFF
CDR3nt: TGTGCCAGTAGTGGGGGCATCGGACTAGCGGGTTACGAGCAGTTCTTC

v_gene: TRBV5-4
d_gene: -
abundance: -
j_gene: TRBJ2-7
CDR3aa: CASSLAVRGREQYF
CDR3nt: TGTGCCAGCAGCTTGGCCGTCAGGGGAAGGGAGCAGTACTTC

v_gene: TRBV27
d_gene: TRBD1
abundance: once
j_gene: TRBJ2-7
CDR3aa: CASSGQGAGYEQYF
CDR3nt: TGTGCCAGCAGTGGACAGGGGGCTGGCTACGAGCAGTACTTC

v_gene: TRBV4-3
d_gene: TRBD1
abundance: few
j_gene: TRBJ2-5
CDR3aa: CASSQTLQGPETQYF
CDR3nt: TGCGCCAGCAGCCAGACGTTACAGGGGCCAGAGACCCAGTACTTC

v_gene: TRBV2
d_gene: TRBD1
abundance: -
j_gene: TRBJ1-5
CDR3aa: CAGRGDSSNQPQHF
CDR3nt: TGTGCCGGGAGGGGGGACAGTAGCAATCAGCCCCAGCATTTT

v_gene: TRBV5-6
d_gene: -
abundance: -
j_gene: TRBJ2-2
CDR3aa: CASSLAGTYPRELFF
CDR3nt: TGTGCCAGCAGCTTGGCCGGGACCTACCCAAGGGAGCTGTTTTTT

v_gene: TRBV5-6
d_gene: TRBD1
abundance: -
j_gene: TRBJ1-1
CDR3aa: CASSSRTGRTEAFF
CDR3nt: TGTGCCAGCAGCTCTAGGACAGGGAGGACTGAAGCTTTCTTT

v_gene: TRBV5-1
d_gene: TRBD1
abundance: -
j_gene: TRBJ1-2
CDR3aa: CASSRTGTGEYGYTF
CDR3nt: TGCGCCAGCAGCCGAACCGGGACAGGGGAATATGGCTACACCTTC

v_gene: TRBV6-2/TRBV6-3
d_gene: -
abundance: once
j_gene: TRBJ1-2
CDR3aa: CASSPGQHGYTF
CDR3nt: TGTGCCAGCAGTCCCGGACAGCATGGCTACACCTTC

v_gene: TRBV5-1
d_gene: -
abundance: -
j_gene: TRBJ1-1
CDR3aa: CASSFGGDTEAFF
CDR3nt: TGCGCCAGCAGCTTTGGAGGTGACACTGAAGCTTTCTTT

v_gene: TRBV7-9
d_gene: TRBD2
abundance: -
j_gene: TRBJ2-3
CDR3aa: CASSSRLAGVTDTQYF
CDR3nt: TGTGCCAGCAGCTCAAGACTAGCGGGGGTCACAGATACGCAGTATTTT

v_gene: TRBV4-3
d_gene: TRBD1
abundance: -
j_gene: TRBJ1-3
CDR3aa: CASSQTGGTGNTIYF
CDR3nt: TGCGCCAGCAGCCAGACAGGGGGCACTGGAAACACCATATATTTT

v_gene: TRBV12-5
d_gene: -
abundance: -
j_gene: TRBJ2-7
CDR3aa: CASGFRTNYEQYF
CDR3nt: TGTGCTAGTGGTTTTAGGACAAACTACGAGCAGTACTTC

v_gene: TRBV12-3/TRBV12-4
d_gene: TRBD1
abundance: few
j_gene: TRBJ1-1
CDR3aa: CASSGDSEAFF
CDR3nt: TGTGCCAGCAGTGGGGACAGTGAAGCTTTCTTT

v_gene: TRBV5-1
d_gene: TRBD1
abundance: once
j_gene: TRBJ1-1
CDR3aa: CASSAQGDTEAFF
CDR3nt: TGCGCCAGCAGCGCACAGGGGGACACTGAAGCTTTCTTT

v_gene: TRBV6-5
d_gene: -
abundance: few
j_gene: TRBJ2-7
CDR3aa: CASSRKGGDYEQYF
CDR3nt: TGTGCCAGCAGTAGAAAAGGGGGGGACTACGAGCAGTACTTC

v_gene: TRBV5-8
d_gene: TRBD2
abundance: -
j_gene: TRBJ2-1
CDR3aa: CASSMTSGGAQWNEQFF
CDR3nt: TGTGCCAGCAGCATGACTAGCGGGGGGGCCCAGTGGAATGAGCAGTTCTTC

v_gene: TRBV11-2
d_gene: -
abundance: -
j_gene: TRBJ2-1
CDR3aa: CASSQGPYNEQFF
CDR3nt: TGTGCCAGCAGCCAGGGTCCTTACAATGAGCAGTTCTTC

v_gene: TRBV15
d_gene: -
abundance: few
j_gene: TRBJ2-2
CDR3aa: CATSRVGTGELFF
CDR3nt: TGTGCCACCAGCAGAGTCGGCACCGGGGAGCTGTTTTTT

v_gene: TRBV5-1
d_gene: TRBD1
abundance: -
j_gene: TRBJ2-2
CDR3aa: CASSWTGIDTGELFF
CDR3nt: TGCGCCAGCAGCTGGACAGGGATAGACACCGGGGAGCTGTTTTTT

v_gene: TRBV27
d_gene: TRBD2
abundance: -
j_gene: TRBJ2-1
CDR3aa: CASSLGGLAGAFTYNEQFF
CDR3nt: TGTGCCAGCAGTTTAGGGGGACTAGCGGGGGCTTTTACCTACAATGAGCAGTTCTTC

v_gene: TRBV6-2/TRBV6-3
d_gene: -
abundance: few
j_gene: TRBJ1-1
CDR3aa: CASSSLGGSEAFF
CDR3nt: TGTGCCAGCAGTTCACTCGGAGGTTCTGAAGCTTTCTTT